This entry features one T cell receptor beta chain sequence. This specimen belongs to a study of follicular helper T cells after annual influenza vaccination. The time point here: 2014-2015 season, 7 days after vaccination. Donors with HIV/AIDS, active malignancy, immunomodulators or active illness were excluded. Generated by immunoSEQ multiplex PCR, the TCRdb table keeps only in-frame clones and is missing some. The data show nearly 15,000 clones, approximately 84% seen once. Trimming shortened V by 4 bases and J by 1 base, and 7 bases separated the two germline ends. Germline V gene data show CDR1 as MRHNA and CDR2 as SNTAGT. The CDR3 sequence is 13 residues long.

The J gene is TRBJ1-1, the V gene TRBV6-4; unclear D gene. The sequencing here drew on CXCR5+ CD38- circulating T follicular helper cells from blood, taken 7 days after influenza vaccination. The subset here: circulating Tfh, non-naive CD4+CXCR5+PD-1+ (ICOS+CD38+ or ICOS-CD38-). The receptor was isolated from an adult who received the influenza vaccine. CDR3 sequence: CASSASSNTEAFF. CDR3 DNA: TGTGCCAGCAGTGCCAGTTCGAACACTGAAGCTTTCTTT.